The 14 T cell receptor beta chains presented below share a single source sample, sequenced in a study of blood T cell repertoires in COVID-19. Some clones are missing from TCRdb's copy, which holds only in-frame ones; the method was immunoSEQ multiplex PCR. Among some 220,000 clones listed, roughly 85% were seen once. Input material: peripheral blood. These TCRs come from a woman between 65 and 79 years old with COVID-19, enrolled during active disease.

The gene calls are TRBV14 and TRBJ2-5; the match to TRBD2 covers 8 bases. Germline CDR1 reads SGHDN; CDR2 reads FVKESK. This CDR3 region has 14 residues. Trimming removed 4 bases from V and 1 base from J; junction bases left unmatched: 2. CDR3 sequence: CASSPGTSQETQYF. The CDR3 DNA sequence: TGTGCCAGCAGCCCAGGGACTAGCCAAGAGACCCAGTACTTC.

This clone was seen a single time. The J gene is TRBJ1-1, the V gene TRBV19; TRBD1 aligns across 8 bases. Germline V gives CDR1 LNHDA, CDR2 SQIVND (reference sequence). The length of the CDR3 is 13 residues. J was trimmed by 5 bases and V by 8 bases; bases with no gene match: 7. CDR3 DNA sequence: TGTGCCAGTTTTACAGGGGGTGAAACTGAAGCTTTCTTT. Protein: CASFTGGETEAFF.

This chain links TRBV12-3 or TRBV12-4 with TRBJ1-2, with TRBD1 as a possible D gene (6 bases). V was shortened by 7 bases and J by 8 bases, with 14 bases between the two germline ends. The CDR3 sequence is 12 residues long. As DNA, the CDR3 is TGTGCCAGCACCTCCTACAGGGAAGGCTACACCTTC. Amino acids: CASTSYREGYTF.

The chain has TRBV21-1 and TRBJ1-2; the listed D gene, TRBD1, was not tested against the DNA. TRBV21-1 has pseudogene status. The CDR3 is 9 amino acids. CDR3 nucleotides: TGTGCCAGAGACGACACCCACACCTTC. Translating it yields CARDDTHTF.

The chain joins TRBV28 to TRBJ1-2, with D possibly matching TRBD1 (5 bases). V was clipped by 4 bases and J by 4 bases, with 16 bases between them. The germline gives CDR1 MDHEN, CDR2 SYDVKM. This CDR3 region has 15 residues. CDR3 in DNA: TGTGCCAGCAGTTCCCCCGGGGGGAGTGCCTATGGCTACACCTTC. Amino acid sequence: CASSSPGGSAYGYTF.

The rearrangement joins TRBV10-3 to TRBJ1-1; the D is unclear. The CDR3 extends over 10 amino acids. Germline values: CDR1 ENHRY, CDR2 SYGVKD. The germline V and J ends were trimmed by 8 bases and 2 bases, with 3 bases remaining between them. The DNA of the CDR3 is TGTGCCATCGGCAACACTGAAGCTTTCTTT. Translated: CAIGNTEAFF.

This clone was counted a few times. DNA of the CDR3: TGTGCCAGCAGCATGGGACAGTTCACAGATACGCAGTATTTT. Amino acid sequence: CASSMGQFTDTQYF. The chain links TRBV7-9 to TRBJ2-3, with 7 bases matching TRBD1. V lost 5 bases and J lost 2; bases outside the gene matches: 4. Germline lookup yields CDR1 SEHNR and CDR2 FQNEAQ (reference sequence). The CDR3 length is 14 residues.

This chain links TRBV7-8 with TRBJ1-2; a weak D match, TRBD1 (6 bases). V was cut by 6 bases and J by 7 bases, with 15 bases left in between. Germline lookup yields CDR1 SGHVS and CDR2 FQNEAQ. CDR3 length: 13 amino acids. This CDR3 reads CASRERGWGGYTF. As DNA, the CDR3 is TGTGCCAGCAGGGAAAGGGGGTGGGGTGGCTACACCTTC.

The chain carries TRBV7-2 and TRBJ1-5, with TRBD1 matching over 8 bases. V lost 2 bases and J lost 6; bases outside the gene matches: 6. The CDR3 runs 15 residues. The germline CDR1 and CDR2 sequences are SGHTA and FQGNSA. The CDR3: CASSLSAGGTQPQHF. In DNA form, the CDR3 reads TGTGCCAGCAGCTTATCGGCAGGGGGCACTCAGCCCCAGCATTTT. The variable domain in full, completed from reference TRBV7-2 and TRBJ1-5, reads GAGVSQSPSNKVTEKGKDVELRCDPISGHTALYWYRQSLGQGLEFLIYFQGNSAPDKSGLPSDRFSAERTGGSVSTLTIQRTQQEDSAVYLCASSLSAGGTQPQHFGDGTRLSIL.

The chain joins TRBV3-1 (or the pseudogene TRBV3-2) to TRBJ1-5, with D unclear. The V end was cut by 2 bases, the J end by 0 bases, with 11 bases between. This CDR3 is built from 16 residues. The germline gives CDR1 LGHDT, CDR2 YNNKEL (reference sequence). The CDR3 spells CASSQPSGFSNQPQHF. The CDR3 nucleotides are TGTGCCAGCAGCCAACCTAGCGGGTTTAGCAATCAGCCCCAGCATTTT.

The rearrangement joins TRBV10-3 to TRBJ1-2; tentative D call: TRBD1 (6 bases). CDR1 and CDR2 (germline): ENHRY, SYGVKD. CDR3 length equals 13 residues. The V end lost 6 bases, the J end lost 3 bases, and 11 bases lay between the germline ends. CDR3 sequence (DNA): TGTGCCATCAGCCCACAGGGCGACTATGGCTACACCTTC. As protein: CAISPQGDYGYTF.

With regard to this clone: Germline is not matched at one junction end, which may reflect a read error. The chain has TRBV4-1 and TRBJ2-3; maybe TRBD1 (6 bases). Per the germline V gene, CDR1 is MGHRA and CDR2 is YSYEKL. The CDR3 has 15 amino acids. The DNA of the CDR3 is TGCGCCAGCAGCGAAGAAGGGGGTGACGCAGATACGCAGTATTTT. This codes for CASSEEGGDADTQYF.

The V and J genes are TRBV21-1 and TRBJ2-2; TRBD1 is taken as the D call from the table, unchecked against the DNA. TRBV21-1 has pseudogene status. The CDR3 consists of 17 residues. As DNA, the CDR3 is TGTGCCAGCAGCAAAGAACCGGGACAGGGGGACACCGGGGAGCTGTTTTTT. As protein: CASSKEPGQGDTGELFF.

CDR3 loop: CASSSPGFYGYTF. In DNA form, the CDR3 reads TGTGCCAGCAGCTCCCCAGGGTTCTATGGCTACACCTTC. This chain joins TRBV5-6 and TRBJ1-2, with a possible D match to TRBD1 (5 bases). Trimming took off 3 bases at V and 4 bases at J, with 10 bases between the two ends. CDR3 length equals 13 residues. CDR1 SGHDT and CDR2 YYEEEE come from the germline V gene.